A selection of T cell receptor beta chains follows, all from one sample in a study of T cell responses to AZD1222 COVID-19 vaccine. The table came from immunoSEQ multiplex PCR; TCRdb's copy has only in-frame clones and leaves some out. The table has 130,000 to 150,000 clones, about 90% seen once; the top ten hold approximately 2.7%. Material: peripheral blood, obtained on day 0 of MenACWY control vaccination. These receptor sequences come from an adult in good health. The CDR3 runs from the conserved cysteine through the conserved F or W. A D gene is named only where the DNA matches it firmly. Clone size, where shown, is once, few, many, or a class for clones that have expanded.

clone size	V gene	D gene	J gene	CDR3 protein	CDR3 DNA
.	TRBV6-5	TRBD1	TRBJ1-5	CASNQGATDQPQHF	TGTGCCAGCAATCAGGGGGCTACAGATCAGCCCCAGCATTTT
.	TRBV7-9	.	TRBJ1-1	CASILDKNTEAFF	TGTGCCAGCATCTTAGACAAGAACACTGAAGCTTTCTTT
.	TRBV7-7	TRBD2	TRBJ2-5	CASSLVVSGGQETQYF	TGTGCTAGCAGCTTAGTGGTTAGCGGGGGGCAAGAGACCCAGTACTTC
.	TRBV15	.	TRBJ1-4	CATSSRPLGTTSEKLFF	TGTGCCACCAGCAGTCGTCCTCTCGGAACCACGTCAGAAAAACTGTTTTTT
.	TRBV19	.	TRBJ1-3	CASKGGTGNTIYF	TGTGCCAGTAAGGGGGGAACTGGAAACACCATATATTTT
.	TRBV25-1	TRBD1	TRBJ1-1	CASGEVPGQTLRGSFF	TGTGCCAGCGGAGAAGTACCGGGACAGACCTTGCGGGGCTCTTTCTTT
once	TRBV7-9	.	TRBJ2-3	CASSLRRGSTDTQYF	TGTGCCAGCAGCTTACGGCGGGGTAGCACAGATACGCAGTATTTT
.	TRBV19	TRBD1	TRBJ1-3	CASSDRAGDTIYF	TGTGCCAGTTCCGACAGGGCCGGGGACACCATATATTTT
.	TRBV28	TRBD2	TRBJ2-1	CASSLAGGNNEQFF	TGTGCCAGCAGTCTAGCGGGAGGGAACAATGAGCAGTTCTTC
.	TRBV3-1/TRBV3-2	.	TRBJ2-3	CASSQYEGQYF	TGTGCCAGCAGCCAGTACGAGGGTCAGTATTTT
.	TRBV15	.	TRBJ1-1	CATSSKIGEAFF	TGTGCCACCAGCAGCAAAATAGGGGAAGCTTTCTTT
few	TRBV19	.	TRBJ2-2	CASSFTNTGELFF	TGTGCCAGTAGTTTCACGAACACCGGGGAGCTGTTTTTT
.	TRBV7-3	TRBD2	TRBJ2-5	CASSLLGAGGETQYF	TGTGCCAGCAGCTTACTTGGGGCGGGAGGGGAGACCCAGTACTTC
.	TRBV5-5	.	TRBJ2-2	CASRHQEVGELFF	TGTGCCAGCAGGCACCAAGAGGTCGGGGAGCTGTTTTTT
.	TRBV3-1/TRBV3-2	.	TRBJ1-4	CASSQTAEKLFF	TGTGCCAGCAGTCAGACAGCCGAAAAACTGTTTTTT
.	TRBV11-2	TRBD2	TRBJ2-1	CASSLGSGSHEQFF	TGTGCCAGCAGCTTAGGTAGCGGGAGCCATGAGCAGTTCTTC
few	TRBV5-1	.	TRBJ1-3	CASSQDSFSGNTIYF	TGCGCCAGCAGCCAGGACTCCTTCTCTGGAAACACCATATATTTT
.	TRBV19	TRBD1	TRBJ2-6	CASSINRGSGANVLTF	TGTGCCAGTAGTATTAACAGGGGCTCTGGGGCCAACGTCCTGACTTTC
.	TRBV28	TRBD1	TRBJ1-2	CASSLLGQGASGYTF	TGTGCCAGCAGTTTATTAGGACAGGGGGCCAGTGGCTACACCTTC
.	TRBV9	.	TRBJ2-1	CASSVVAESSYNEQFF	TGTGCCAGCAGCGTAGTTGCAGAGAGCTCCTACAATGAGCAGTTCTTC
.	TRBV19	.	TRBJ2-7	CASSDFYEQYF	TGTGCCAGTAGCGACTTCTACGAGCAGTACTTC
.	TRBV2	.	TRBJ2-5	CASIVGETQYF	TGTGCCAGCATAGTGGGAGAGACCCAGTACTTC
.	TRBV28	TRBD1	TRBJ2-7	CASSTPGQGSYEQYF	TGTGCCAGCAGTACTCCGGGACAGGGGTCCTACGAGCAGTACTTC
.	TRBV14	.	TRBJ2-2	CASSWVFSGDTGELFF	TGTGCCAGCAGCTGGGTGTTCAGTGGTGACACCGGGGAGCTGTTTTTT
few	TRBV11-1	.	TRBJ2-7	CASSLRTPYEQYF	TGTGCCAGCAGCTTAAGGACGCCCTACGAGCAGTACTTC
.	TRBV7-7	.	TRBJ2-1	CASRTCLERTYNEQFF	TGTGCTAGCAGGACATGTTTGGAGCGGACCTACAATGAGCAGTTCTTC
.	TRBV10-3	.	TRBJ1-2	CAISEFTKEDGYTF	TGTGCCATCAGTGAGTTTACAAAGGAGGATGGCTACACCTTC
.	TRBV29-1	TRBD1	TRBJ2-3	CSVDGTGGGTDTQYF	TGCAGCGTTGACGGGACAGGGGGTGGTACAGATACGCAGTATTTT
.	TRBV6-5	TRBD1	TRBJ1-5	CASNPGGQINQPQHF	TGTGCCAGCAACCCTGGGGGACAGATCAATCAGCCCCAGCATTTT
.	TRBV6-5	TRBD1	TRBJ2-7	CASSLGTGAYEQYF	TGTGCCAGCAGTCTCGGGACAGGGGCTTACGAGCAGTACTTC
.	TRBV18	TRBD1	TRBJ1-3	CASSPATTGPALRNTIYF	TGTGCCAGCTCACCAGCTACGACAGGGCCTGCCTTGCGAAACACCATATATTTT
.	TRBV27	.	TRBJ2-2	CASSLRRQGRVGELFF	TGTGCCAGCAGTTTGAGAAGGCAGGGACGAGTAGGGGAGCTGTTTTTT
.	TRBV15	TRBD2	TRBJ2-1	CATSRETSGTNEQFF	TGTGCCACCAGCAGGGAGACTAGCGGGACGAATGAGCAGTTCTTC